This is a list of T cell receptor beta chains from one sample in a study of Ad26.COV2.S vaccination and SARS-CoV-2 variants. Using immunoSEQ multiplex PCR, the repertoire was profiled, and TCRdb retains in-frame clones only, with some absent. The sample includes some 390,000 clones, approximately 91% of them seen just once. This specimen consisted of peripheral blood, obtained in a trial of Ad26.COV2.S vaccine versus placebo. The origin of the receptors is a person between 18 and 60 years old who received the Ad26.COV2.S COVID-19 vaccine or a placebo. Both conserved end residues are part of each CDR3. The order of the fields is V gene, D gene, CDR3 length, clone size, J gene, CDR3 protein, CDR3 DNA. A D gene is named only where the DNA matches it firmly. Size values are once, few and many counts, or a class for expanded clones, and some rows have none.

TRBV3-1/TRBV3-2,TRBD1,19,.,TRBJ1-1,CASSSRQGKKLIENTEAFF,TGTGCCAGCAGCTCCAGACAGGGTAAAAAACTTATTGAGAACACTGAAGCTTTCTTT
TRBV27,.,14,.,TRBJ1-6,CASSTKGEGAPLHF,TGTGCCAGCAGTACCAAGGGGGAAGGCGCACCCCTCCACTTT
TRBV2,.,16,.,TRBJ2-6,CASRGLKGEGANVLTF,TGTGCCAGCAGAGGTCTGAAGGGCGAGGGGGCCAACGTCCTGACTTTC
TRBV28,.,12,.,TRBJ2-7,CASGTFSYEQYF,TGTGCCAGCGGGACATTCTCCTACGAGCAGTACTTC
TRBV6-2/TRBV6-3,.,15,.,TRBJ1-6,CASSYSGSYNSPLHF,TGTGCCAGCAGTTACTCCGGCTCCTATAATTCACCCCTCCACTTT
TRBV2,.,12,.,TRBJ2-7,CASKSGFLEQYF,TGTGCCAGCAAGTCCGGTTTTCTCGAGCAGTACTTC
TRBV18,.,15,.,TRBJ2-6,CASSPAQSGANVLTF,TGTGCCAGCTCCCCCGCTCAGTCTGGGGCCAACGTCCTGACTTTC
TRBV19,.,18,.,TRBJ1-2,CASSIVETFDDFNYGYTF,TGTGCCAGTAGTATAGTAGAGACGTTTGACGACTTTAACTATGGCTACACCTTC
TRBV10-2,.,14,.,TRBJ1-6,CASRVRLGNSPLHF,TGCGCCAGCAGAGTCCGGTTGGGTAATTCACCCCTCCACTTT
TRBV19,TRBD1,15,.,TRBJ1-2,CASNIGTGGSRGYTF,TGTGCCAGTAATATCGGGACAGGGGGGAGTCGGGGCTACACCTTC
TRBV5-1,.,14,.,TRBJ2-5,CASSLVGGQETQYF,TGCGCCAGCAGCTTGGTGGGGGGCCAAGAGACCCAGTACTTC
TRBV5-1,.,13,once,TRBJ2-1,CASSLAFRDEQFF,TGCGCCAGCAGCTTGGCCTTTAGGGATGAGCAGTTCTTC
TRBV29-1,TRBD1,15,once,TRBJ1-1,CSVAETGGIVPEAFF,TGCAGCGTAGCCGAGACAGGGGGAATTGTCCCTGAAGCTTTCTTT
TRBV13,TRBD1,17,.,TRBJ1-5,CASSLGTGGEGGQPQHF,TGTGCCAGCAGCTTAGGGACAGGGGGCGAGGGCGGTCAGCCCCAGCATTTT
TRBV5-4,.,15,.,TRBJ1-3,CASSGGGGIRNTIYF,TGTGCCAGCAGCGGTGGAGGGGGGATTCGAAACACCATATATTTT
TRBV11-2,.,16,.,TRBJ1-3,CASSLARGASGNTIYF,TGTGCCAGCAGCTTAGCCCGGGGAGCCTCTGGAAACACCATATATTTT
TRBV6-6,TRBD1,17,.,TRBJ1-1,CASSRGGANGFWTEAFF,TGTGCCAGCAGCCGAGGGGGCGCGAATGGATTTTGGACTGAAGCTTTCTTT
TRBV30,.,13,.,TRBJ1-5,CAWSPGLTQPQHF,TGTGCCTGGAGTCCGGGACTGACACAGCCCCAGCATTTT
TRBV5-6,TRBD1,16,.,TRBJ2-2,CASSLVSGGWTGELFF,TGTGCCAGCAGCTTGGTTTCAGGGGGCTGGACCGGGGAGCTGTTTTTT
TRBV5-1,.,15,.,TRBJ1-4,CASSLGVGSNEKLFF,TGCGCCAGCAGCTTGGGAGTGGGGTCTAATGAAAAACTGTTTTTT
TRBV2,.,12,.,TRBJ2-1,CASGELFNEQFF,TGTGCCAGCGGGGAACTCTTCAATGAGCAGTTCTTC
TRBV14,.,16,.,TRBJ2-7,CASSQDRTAYPYEQYF,TGTGCCAGCAGCCAAGATCGGACCGCTTACCCCTACGAGCAGTACTTC
TRBV7-9,TRBD1,18,few,TRBJ1-2,CASSLYPGGTEQPGGYTF,TGTGCCAGCAGCTTATACCCCGGAGGGACAGAGCAACCGGGGGGCTACACCTTC
TRBV24-1,.,12,.,TRBJ2-1,CATSDPGVEQFF,TGTGCCACCAGTGACCCAGGGGTAGAGCAGTTCTTC
TRBV5-1,.,12,.,TRBJ1-1,CASHSPNTEAFF,TGCGCCAGCCACTCGCCGAACACTGAAGCTTTCTTT
TRBV15,TRBD1,17,.,TRBJ2-7,CATSSPLDREHPYEQYF,TGTGCCACCAGCAGTCCCCTGGACAGGGAACATCCCTACGAGCAGTACTTC
TRBV18,.,15,.,TRBJ2-3,CASSHGNVFTDTQYF,TGTGCCAGCTCACATGGGAACGTATTCACAGATACGCAGTATTTT
TRBV27,TRBD2,14,.,TRBJ2-7,CASSFSGGTYEQYF,TGTGCCAGCAGTTTTAGCGGGGGTACTTACGAGCAGTACTTC
TRBV7-9,.,15,.,TRBJ1-5,CASSLEGGGRQPQHF,TGTGCCAGCAGCTTAGAGGGGGGCGGGCGACAGCCCCAGCATTTT
TRBV25-1,.,11,.,TRBJ1-1,CASRRDTEAFF,TGTGCCAGCAGGAGAGACACTGAAGCTTTCTTT
TRBV5-1,.,14,.,TRBJ2-5,CASSLNQGAETQYF,TGCGCCAGCAGCTTGAATCAGGGCGCCGAGACCCAGTACTTC
TRBV5-6,.,15,.,TRBJ1-2,CASSLGHFTPYGYTF,TGTGCCAGCAGCCTGGGACATTTCACCCCCTATGGCTACACCTTC
TRBV19,.,14,.,TRBJ2-1,CASSFPSGYNEQFF,TGTGCCAGTAGTTTTCCGAGCGGCTACAATGAGCAGTTCTTC
TRBV3-1/TRBV3-2,.,14,.,TRBJ2-3,CASSQEILTDTQYF,TGTGCCAGCAGCCAAGAAATTCTGACAGATACGCAGTATTTT
TRBV18,.,16,.,TRBJ2-7,CASSPPGPRGSYEQYF,TGTGCCAGCTCACCACCCGGGCCCCGCGGGTCCTACGAGCAGTACTTC
TRBV29-1,.,11,.,TRBJ1-2,CSVGGGSGYTF,TGCAGCGTTGGAGGGGGGAGTGGCTACACCTTC
TRBV7-2,TRBD1,17,.,TRBJ2-2,CASSPDGGTGATGELFF,TGTGCCAGCAGCCCAGATGGCGGGACAGGGGCCACCGGGGAGCTGTTTTTT
TRBV3-1/TRBV3-2,.,14,.,TRBJ2-7,CASSQIRGVGEQYF,TGTGCCAGCAGCCAAATTCGCGGTGTTGGCGAGCAGTACTTC
TRBV4-1,TRBD2,15,.,TRBJ2-7,CASSPSSGGAYEQYF,TGCGCCAGCAGCCCCTCTAGCGGGGGGGCCTACGAGCAGTACTTC
TRBV5-1,TRBD1,16,.,TRBJ2-1,CASSWTGTGVDNEQFF,TGCGCCAGCAGCTGGACCGGGACAGGGGTGGACAATGAGCAGTTCTTC
TRBV7-6,TRBD2,16,once,TRBJ2-1,CASSLLAGAPGNEQFF,TGTGCCAGCAGCTTACTAGCGGGGGCGCCGGGGAATGAGCAGTTCTTC
TRBV30,.,15,.,TRBJ2-2,CAWKGWQGGAGELFF,TGTGCCTGGAAAGGATGGCAGGGTGGAGCCGGGGAGCTGTTTTTT
TRBV30,.,14,.,TRBJ1-6,CAWSTGSPNSPLHF,TGTGCCTGGAGTACGGGCAGTCCAAATTCACCCCTCCACTTT
TRBV18,.,15,.,TRBJ2-6,CASSPPGVGANVLTF,TGTGCCAGCTCACCACCAGGGGTTGGGGCCAACGTCCTGACTTTC
TRBV4-2,.,14,.,TRBJ2-7,CASSQDRGPWEQYF,TGTGCCAGCAGCCAAGATCGAGGCCCTTGGGAGCAGTACTTC
TRBV24-1,.,14,.,TRBJ2-2,CATSDLRLTGELFF,TGTGCCACCAGTGATTTGAGGTTAACCGGGGAGCTGTTTTTT
TRBV13,TRBD2,17,.,TRBJ2-1,CASSLGGAGGPRDEQFF,TGTGCCAGCAGCTTAGGTGGAGCGGGGGGGCCGCGGGATGAGCAGTTCTTC
TRBV3-1/TRBV3-2,.,16,.,TRBJ2-2,CASSQTRRRGTGELFF,TGTGCCAGCAGCCAAACCAGGCGCCGAGGAACCGGGGAGCTGTTTTTT
TRBV6-6,TRBD1,13,.,TRBJ1-1,CASSPLDRGEAFF,TGTGCCAGCAGTCCGCTAGACAGGGGTGAAGCTTTCTTT
TRBV5-1,TRBD1,15,.,TRBJ1-4,CASSLAAGGYEKLFF,TGCGCCAGCAGCTTGGCAGCAGGGGGGTACGAAAAACTGTTTTTT
TRBV6-1,.,13,few,TRBJ1-6,CASSELFNSPLHF,TGTGCCAGCAGTGAACTTTTTAATTCACCCCTCCACTTT
TRBV27,.,16,.,TRBJ2-2,CASSLSPGVNTGELFF,TGTGCCAGCAGTTTATCGCCAGGGGTGAACACCGGGGAGCTGTTTTTT
TRBV19,.,14,few,TRBJ1-2,CASSILSVRYGYTF,TGTGCCAGTAGTATACTGTCGGTTCGCTATGGCTACACCTTC
TRBV7-2,.,18,.,TRBJ2-5,CASSLVGVPDGLEETQYF,TGTGCCAGCAGCTTAGTTGGGGTCCCAGACGGGCTTGAAGAGACCCAGTACTTC